One and the same sample provided the 25 T cell receptor beta chains below, sequenced in a study of shared clonotypes between healthy human individuals. TCRdb keeps only in-frame clones here, not all; method: immunoSEQ multiplex PCR. There are over a million clones in the sample; around 97% occur only once, and 1% to 1.5% lies in the top ten. Sequencing was carried out using naive CD4+ T cells sorted from blood. Subset described: CD45RA+ positively selected. Source of these receptors: a man aged 25 to 45 in good health.

This clone showed up just a few times. The junction departs from germline at one end; a sequencing error may be responsible. The sample holds other DNA sequences that translate to the same CDR3. The chain links TRBV7-7 to TRBJ2-2; D not certain. Germline CDR1 and CDR2: SSHAT and FNYEAQ (reference sequence). The CDR3 extends over 13 amino acids. The DNA of the CDR3 is TGTGCTAGCAGCCCCCGAGGCACCGGGGAGCTGTTTTTT. Protein: CASSPRGTGELFF.

The chain employs TRBV28 and TRBJ2-6; D remains unclear. In germline, CDR1 is MDHEN, CDR2 SYDVKM. Between the trimmed V and J ends, which lost 6 bases and 4 bases, there was a span of 10 bases. This CDR3 has 14 residues. CDR3 coding DNA: TGTGCCAGCAGCTCGGCTGGCGGGGCCAACGTCCTGACTTTC. Its translation: CASSSAGGANVLTF.

The chain employs TRBV6-1 and TRBJ1-5; D gene ambiguous. V lost 4 bases and J 6 bases, leaving 10 bases between the germline ends. The CDR3 has 13 residues. CDR1 and CDR2 from the germline V gene are MNHNS and SASEGT. Here the CDR3 DNA reads TGTGCCAGCAGTGCCGTTAAGGGTCAGCCCCAGCATTTT. Its protein is CASSAVKGQPQHF.

The chain links TRBV2 to TRBJ1-2; no firm D call. The V gene lost 3 bases and the J gene lost 0 bases, with 11 bases spanning the gap. From germline, CDR1 is SNHLY and CDR2 FYNNEI. The CDR3 runs 15 residues. The CDR3 here is CASSDSGTANYGYTF. CDR3 DNA sequence: TGTGCCAGCAGTGATTCAGGTACAGCTAACTATGGCTACACCTTC.

The V call is TRBV4-3, the J call TRBJ2-5; 8 nucleotides align to TRBD2. There are 15 residues in the CDR3. The junction had 3 bases not matched to a gene; V was cut back by 1 base and J by 2 bases. CDR1 and CDR2 (germline): LGHNA, YSLEER. CDR3 DNA sequence: TGCGCCAGCAGCCAAGTCGCTAGCGGGCAAGAGACCCAGTACTTC. Translation: CASSQVASGQETQYF.

The chain uses TRBV4-2 and TRBJ2-1; possible D gene TRBD1, 6 bases. CDR1 and CDR2 (germline): LGHNA, YNFKEQ. The CDR3 runs 17 residues. The V end lost 4 bases, the J end lost 0 bases, and 16 bases lay between the germline ends. The CDR3 nucleotides read TGTGCCAGCAGCCCACGAGGGGGTCTTAGCTCCTACAATGAGCAGTTCTTC. It yields the protein CASSPRGGLSSYNEQFF.

The genes are TRBV4-1 and TRBJ1-2; TRBD1 matches at 7 bases. The J segment lost 7 bases and the V segment lost 0 bases, leaving 11 bases of the junction unmatched. Germline V gene lookup returns CDR1 MGHRA and CDR2 YSYEKL. The CDR3 length is 16 residues. The CDR3 DNA follows: TGCGCCAGCAGCCAAGATTGGGCCAGGGGGGCGGTTGGCTACACCTTC. Translating gives CASSQDWARGAVGYTF.

The V call is TRBV7-8, the J call TRBJ2-2, with 11 bases lining up with TRBD2. The CDR3 is 15 residues long. Germline V gene data show CDR1 as SGHVS and CDR2 as FQNEAQ. Trimming at V came to 3 bases and at J to 6 bases, leaving 3 bases not matched to a gene. The CDR3 DNA reads TGTGCCAGCAGCTTGCTTAGCGGGAGGGCCGGGGAGCTGTTTTTT. Protein product: CASSLLSGRAGELFF. Based on the CDR3 plus reference TRBV7-8 and TRBJ2-2, the full variable domain is GAGVSQSPRYKVAKRGQDVALRCDPISGHVSLFWYQQALGQGPEFLTYFQNEAQLDKSGLPSDRFFAERPEGSVSTLKIQRTQQEDSAVYLCASSLLSGRAGELFFGEGSRLTVL.

This clone was recorded once. The chain recombines TRBV7-5 with TRBJ1-5. TRBV7-5 is a known pseudogene. CDR3 size: 14 residues. The CDR3 DNA is TGTGCCAGAAGCTTCCCCACGAGGGATCAGCCCCAGCATTTT. Its translation is CARSFPTRDQPQHF.

V and J are TRBV28 and TRBJ1-5; D uncertain. The V end lost 6 bases, the J end lost 6 bases, and 12 bases lay between the germline ends. The CDR3 is 13 residues long. In germline, CDR1 is MDHEN, CDR2 SYDVKM. The CDR3 DNA reads as TGTGCCAGCAGGGCGACGGCGAGTCAGCCCCAGCATTTT. Protein: CASRATASQPQHF.

The gene calls are TRBV14 and TRBJ2-5, with TRBD1 matching 8 bases. J was trimmed by 5 bases and V by 1 base; bases with no gene match: 6. The CDR3 is 15 residues long. Germline CDR1 SGHDN, CDR2 FVKESK. The CDR3: CASSQGTGFRETQYF. The CDR3 DNA reads TGTGCCAGCAGCCAAGGGACAGGGTTTCGGGAGACCCAGTACTTC.

The table lists this clone with a count of one. The rearrangement uses TRBV2 and TRBJ2-1; TRBD2 matches 8 bases. Germline V gene sequence: CDR1 SNHLY, CDR2 FYNNEI. The CDR3 consists of 15 residues. Losses at the gene ends were 6 bases for V and 4 bases for J; bases not matched to a gene: 8. CDR3 loop: CASSLGTSNYNEQFF. The CDR3 region has the DNA TGTGCCAGCAGCCTGGGGACTAGTAATTACAATGAGCAGTTCTTC.

This chain joins TRBV9 and TRBJ2-7, with TRBD2 matching over 11 bases. CDR1 is SGDLS, CDR2 YYNGEE, per germline. The CDR3 is 20 amino acids. Trimming took 2 bases from V and 3 from J; bases not matched to a gene: 19. This CDR3 is CASSVGIAGGSLGSGYEQYF. The CDR3 DNA sequence: TGTGCCAGCAGCGTGGGGATAGCGGGAGGGTCCCTAGGTTCGGGCTACGAGCAGTACTTC.

The chain is built from TRBV5-4 and TRBJ2-7; 14 bases fit TRBD2. Germline V lookup: CDR1 SGHNT, CDR2 YYREEE (reference sequence). Unmatched junction bases numbered 6, after V lost 4 bases and J lost 3 bases. This CDR3 has 16 amino acids. CDR3 protein: CASSIGTSGSYYEQYF. DNA of the CDR3: TGTGCCAGCAGCATAGGGACTAGCGGGAGTTACTACGAGCAGTACTTC.

The V and J genes are TRBV7-2 and TRBJ2-1, with TRBD2 identical over 7 bases. The CDR3 covers 16 residues. Germline CDR1 reads SGHTA; CDR2 reads FQGNSA. J lost 0 bases, V lost 5 bases, and 7 bases had no gene match. The CDR3 DNA sequence: TGTGCCAGCAGCCCCACTAGCGTCAACTCCTACAATGAGCAGTTCTTC. This translates into CASSPTSVNSYNEQFF.

The chain couples TRBV27 to TRBJ2-1; 14 bases map to TRBD2. From germline, CDR1 is MNHEY and CDR2 SMNVEV (reference sequence). The V segment lost 5 bases and the J segment 3 bases; nucleotides outside the gene matches: 9. This CDR3 comprises 18 residues. This CDR3 reads CASSPNRGLAGVYNEQFF. In nucleotides, the CDR3 is TGTGCCAGCAGTCCCAATAGGGGACTAGCGGGAGTCTACAATGAGCAGTTCTTC.

V usage is TRBV5-1 and J usage is TRBJ2-3; the D gene is possibly TRBD1 (5 bases). This CDR3 has 17 amino acids. Trimming shortened V by 4 bases and J by 2 bases, and 20 bases separated the two germline ends. Germline V CDR1 and CDR2: SGHRS, YFSETQ. The CDR3 reads CASSRRPRQNITDTQYF. DNA for the CDR3: TGCGCCAGCAGCAGACGCCCGCGACAGAATATCACAGATACGCAGTATTTT.

Concerning this clone: One end of the junction fails to match germline, which may point to a read error. V gene TRBV10-1 combines with J gene TRBJ2-7; 10 bases match TRBD2. CDR3 size: 15 residues. Germline CDR1 reads WNHNN; CDR2 reads SYGVQD (reference sequence). The CDR3 loop is CASSETGWGSGRRIF. The CDR3 DNA is TGCGCCAGCAGTGAGACAGGGTGGGGTAGCGGGAGGAGAATCTTC.

This chain links TRBV2 with TRBJ2-7; perhaps TRBD2 as D (6 bases). Trimming left V 6 bases short and J 4 bases short, with 13 bases between. Germline CDR1 is SNHLY and CDR2 is FYNNEI. The CDR3 is 13 amino acids. The CDR3 DNA sequence: TGTGCCAGCAGACCGGGACTGTTTTACGAGCAGTACTTC. Amino acid sequence: CASRPGLFYEQYF.

The CDR3 region has the DNA TGTGCCAGCAGCGTAGTTACCACTAACTATGGCTACACCTTC. It is translated as CASSVVTTNYGYTF. J is TRBJ1-2 and V is TRBV9; D is ambiguous. Trimming took 0 bases from V and 0 from J, leaving 6 bases between them. The CDR3 has 14 residues. Germline lookup yields CDR1 SGDLS and CDR2 YYNGEE.

The chain employs TRBV13 and TRBJ2-3; 7 nucleotides align to TRBD2. There are 15 residues in the CDR3. After removal of 2 bases from V and 5 bases from J, the junction contained 7 bases not matched to a gene. Germline assignment: CDR1 PRHDT and CDR2 FYEKMQ (reference sequence). The CDR3, as DNA: TGTGCCAGCAGCTTACCAGGGTTAGCGGGAGATACGCAGTATTTT. Translated, it gives CASSLPGLAGDTQYF.

The genes are TRBV25-1 and TRBJ1-4, with D hard to call. Germline CDR1 and CDR2: MGHDK and SYGVNS. The CDR3 totals 13 residues. Trimming shortened V by 4 bases and J by 8 bases, and 11 bases separated the two germline ends. Here the CDR3 DNA reads TGTGCCAGCAGTGTTATAGGTGGAGAAAAACTGTTTTTT. Its protein product is CASSVIGGEKLFF. Full variable domain (outside the CDR3, taken from reference TRBV25-1 and TRBJ1-4): EADIYQTPRYLVIGTGKKITLECSQTMGHDKMYWYQQDPGMELHLIHYSYGVNSTEKGDLSSESTVSRIRTEHFPLTLESARPSHTSQYLCASSVIGGEKLFFGSGTQLSVL.

The chain combines TRBV7-8 with TRBJ1-4, with TRBD1 matching 8 bases. The CDR3 runs to 15 residues. The germline V gene has CDR1 SGHVS and CDR2 FQNEAQ. Losses at the gene ends were 5 bases for V and 5 bases for J; bases not matched to a gene: 7. The CDR3 here is CASSTRQGLNEKLFF. CDR3 in DNA: TGTGCCAGCAGCACAAGACAGGGGTTGAATGAAAAACTGTTTTTT.

This sequence joins TRBV9 and TRBJ2-5, with 7 bases fitting TRBD1. Germline CDR1 and CDR2: SGDLS and YYNGEE. This CDR3 is 15 amino acids long. V dropped 1 base and J dropped 4; count of bases not matched to a gene: 7. The CDR3 is CASSVRQGLGETQYF. In DNA, the CDR3 is TGTGCCAGCAGCGTAAGACAGGGCTTGGGAGAGACCCAGTACTTC.

The rearrangement links TRBV28 to TRBJ2-7, with D perhaps TRBD1 (5 bases). Trimming shortened V by 3 bases and J by 2 bases, and 14 bases separated the two germline ends. Germline V gene data show CDR1 as MDHEN and CDR2 as SYDVKM. The CDR3 covers 15 residues. DNA for the CDR3: TGTGCCAGCAGTTTCGGTTCGGCAGGGACCTACGAGCAGTACTTC. It specifies CASSFGSAGTYEQYF. The variable domain in full, completed from reference TRBV28 and TRBJ2-7, reads DVKVTQSSRYLVKRTGEKVFLECVQDMDHENMFWYRQDPGLGLRLIYFSYDVKMKEKGDIPEGYSVSREKKERFSLILESASTNQTSMYLCASSFGSAGTYEQYFGPGTRLTVT.